Presented here are 10 T cell receptor beta chains from one specimen sequenced in a study of shared clonotypes between healthy human individuals. Only in-frame clones appear in the TCRdb table, and some are missing; sequencing was by immunoSEQ multiplex PCR. Of fewer than 3 million clones listed, 85% to 95% are singletons. The sequencing sample was made of naive CD4+ T cells from PBMCs. Sample subset: CD45RA+ positively selected. Receptors were obtained from a young man in good health. Some clones in this sample may be carry-over from other donors' samples.

Points on this clone: Distinct nucleotide sequences in the sample also encode this CDR3. The gene calls are TRBV5-1 and TRBJ2-5; D could derive from TRBD1 or TRBD2 (5 bases each). V was cut by 4 bases and J by 4 bases, with 11 bases left in between. Germline V lookup: CDR1 SGHRS, CDR2 YFSETQ. The CDR3 covers 13 residues. The CDR3 DNA reads TGCGCCAGCAGCCGAGGGACGGGAGAGACCCAGTACTTC. This translates into CASSRGTGETQYF. The complete variable domain, with remaining parts taken from reference TRBV5-1 and TRBJ2-5, reads KAGVTQTPRYLIKTRGQQVTLSCSPISGHRSVSWYQQTPGQGLQFLFEYFSETQRNKGNFPGRFSGRQFSNSRSEMNVSTLELGDSALYLCASSRGTGETQYFGPGTRLLVL.

A word on this clone: The sample contains more than one DNA sequence encoding this CDR3. The chain has TRBV7-8 and TRBJ1-5; no clear D gene. The CDR3 has 12 amino acids. The V end lost 3 bases, the J end lost 5 bases, and 5 bases lay between the germline ends. Germline V CDR1 and CDR2: SGHVS, FQNEAQ. The CDR3 spells CASSLRDQPQHF. The CDR3 DNA is TGTGCCAGCAGCTTGAGGGATCAGCCCCAGCATTTT.

J is TRBJ2-2 and V is TRBV5-1; D is unclear. This CDR3 is built from 14 residues. V was trimmed by 1 base and J by 0 bases, leaving 4 bases between them. The V gene's germline CDR1 is SGHRS and CDR2 YFSETQ. The CDR3 DNA follows: TGCGCCAGCAGCTTGTATACGAACACCGGGGAGCTGTTTTTT. Translation gives CASSLYTNTGELFF.

The chain uses TRBV5-1 and TRBJ2-2; TRBD2 agrees at 14 bases. CDR1 and CDR2 (germline): SGHRS, YFSETQ. The CDR3 sequence is 17 residues long. Unmatched junction bases numbered 6, after V lost 3 bases and J lost 5 bases. The CDR3 DNA reads as TGCGCCAGCAGCTCGGGACTAGCGGGAGTGATGACCGGGGAGCTGTTTTTT. Protein sequence: CASSSGLAGVMTGELFF.

This rearrangement joins TRBV19 to TRBJ2-5, with 13 bases fitting TRBD2. The germline V gene encodes CDR1 LNHDA and CDR2 SQIVND (reference sequence). The length of the CDR3 is 17 residues. Germline trimming cut 6 bases from V and 5 bases from J; bases unmatched to any gene: 12. In nucleotides, the CDR3 is TGTGCCAGTAGCGCTTGGACTAGCGGGAGCACGAGGGAGACCCAGTACTTC. Its protein is CASSAWTSGSTRETQYF.

The rearrangement uses TRBV27 and TRBJ1-1; D might be TRBD1 (5 bases). V was trimmed by 6 bases and J by 0 bases, leaving 14 bases between them. The CDR3 has 15 residues. The germline CDR1 and CDR2 sequences are MNHEY and SMNVEV (reference sequence). DNA for the CDR3: TGTGCCAGCAGCCGAAACCTCAGGGTGAACACTGAAGCTTTCTTT. This encodes CASSRNLRVNTEAFF.

The DNA of the CDR3 is TGTGCCAGCAGTCCAAGGGGGCTACCCCTCAATGAGCAGTTCTTC. It is translated as CASSPRGLPLNEQFF. The rearrangement links TRBV2 to TRBJ2-1, with 7 bases matching TRBD1. The CDR3 is 15 residues long. Germline values: CDR1 SNHLY, CDR2 FYNNEI. V was pared by 5 bases and J by 6 bases, with 10 bases of the junction left unmatched.

The chain employs TRBV15 and TRBJ1-5; possible D gene TRBD1, 6 bases. The CDR3 is 16 residues long. The germline V gene has CDR1 LNHNV and CDR2 YYDKDF (reference sequence). Trimming cost V 0 bases and J 2 bases, with 11 bases left between them. This CDR3 is CATSRDIGGGNQPQHF. The CDR3 nucleotides are TGTGCCACCAGCAGAGATATAGGGGGTGGCAATCAGCCCCAGCATTTT.

The genes are TRBV5-4 and TRBJ2-4, with D tentatively TRBD2 (5 bases). The V end was cut by 10 bases, the J end by 3 bases, with 11 bases between. CDR1 is SGHNT, CDR2 YYREEE, per germline (reference sequence). The CDR3 runs 12 residues. Written as DNA, the CDR3 is TGTGCCGGTCGGGAAGGCAAAAACATTCAGTACTTC. Translation: CAGREGKNIQYF.

As regards this clone: The identical CDR3 is also encoded by other nucleotide sequences in the sample. This chain uses TRBV30 with TRBJ2-3; tentatively, D is TRBD2 (7 bases). V was clipped by 0 bases and J by 0 bases, with 10 bases between them. Germline CDR1 is GTSNPN and CDR2 is SVGIG (reference sequence). The CDR3 length is 15 residues. This CDR3 is CAWSVGGASTDTQYF. For the CDR3, the DNA is TGTGCCTGGAGTGTGGGGGGGGCTAGCACAGATACGCAGTATTTT.